One and the same sample provided the 17 T cell receptor beta chains below, sequenced in a study of blood T cell repertoires in COVID-19. Generated by immunoSEQ multiplex PCR, the TCRdb table keeps only in-frame clones and is missing some. The repertoire holds some 68,000 clones, with around 90% as singletons. The sequenced sample consisted of peripheral blood. These receptors all come from a middle-aged man with COVID-19, enrolled during active disease.

The gene calls are TRBV27 and TRBJ1-4; D is unclear. Looked up from germline, CDR1 is MNHEY and CDR2 is SMNVEV (reference sequence). The CDR3 is made up of 14 amino acids. The V end was cut by 1 base, the J end by 6 bases, with 9 bases between. CDR3 residues: CASSLWFGDEKLFF. DNA for the CDR3: TGTGCCAGCAGTTTATGGTTCGGTGATGAAAAACTGTTTTTT.

The rearrangement uses TRBV11-2 and TRBJ2-1; 9 bases map to TRBD2. V lost 3 bases and J lost 6; bases outside the gene matches: 18. The CDR3 is 19 amino acids. In germline, CDR1 is SGHAT, CDR2 FQNNGV. The CDR3 reads CASSFSGGLSGSRSNEQFF. The CDR3 nucleotides are TGTGCCAGCAGCTTCAGTGGGGGGCTTAGCGGGAGTAGGAGCAATGAGCAGTTCTTC.

The V gene is TRBV11-3, the J gene TRBJ2-5; the D gene is possibly TRBD2 (5 bases). V was trimmed by 5 bases and J by 4 bases, leaving 14 bases between them. The CDR3 length is 14 residues. Looked up from germline, CDR1 is SGHNT and CDR2 is YENEEA. CDR3 sequence (DNA): TGTGCCAGCAGCCACGCATTGAGCGGAGAGACCCAGTACTTC. This encodes CASSHALSGETQYF.

The genes are TRBV19 and TRBJ2-2, with 8 bases aligning to TRBD1. Germline V lookup: CDR1 LNHDA, CDR2 SQIVND (reference sequence). Germline trimming cut 6 bases from V and 6 bases from J; bases unmatched to any gene: 6. The CDR3 extends over 14 amino acids. This CDR3 is CASRDRGWAGELFF. CDR3 DNA sequence: TGTGCCAGTAGAGACAGGGGATGGGCCGGGGAGCTGTTTTTT.

The chain links TRBV4-2 to TRBJ2-3, with 8 bases fitting TRBD2. The junction had 10 bases not matched to a gene; V was cut back by 0 bases and J by 2 bases. Germline lookup yields CDR1 LGHNA and CDR2 YNFKEQ. There are 18 residues in the CDR3. CDR3 in amino acids: CASSQDLGLGGFTDTQYF. As DNA, the CDR3 is TGTGCCAGCAGCCAAGATTTGGGACTAGGTGGGTTCACAGATACGCAGTATTTT.

To note about this clone: The junction and the germline gene differ at one end; a read error may be behind it. This chain joins TRBV19 and TRBJ1-2; TRBD1 matches at 7 bases. CDR1 LNHDA and CDR2 SQIVND come from the germline V gene (reference sequence). CDR3 length: 13 residues. For the CDR3, the DNA is TGTGCCAGTAGTAGCCGGGACAGCTTTCTCCCCAGATTC. It codes for CASSSRDSFLPRF.

This sequence joins TRBV11-1 and TRBJ2-7; 10 nucleotides line up with TRBD2. The length of the CDR3 is 15 residues. Germline values: CDR1 SGHAT, CDR2 FQDESV (reference sequence). V shed 2 bases, J shed 4 bases, and the junction held 5 bases outside the gene matches. DNA for the CDR3: TGTGCCAGCAGCTTACTAGCGGGAGCAGCATACGAGCAGTACTTC. This translates into CASSLLAGAAYEQYF.

The V and J genes are TRBV2 and TRBJ2-5, with D possibly matching TRBD1 (5 bases). The CDR3 covers 14 residues. V was pared by 3 bases and J by 2 bases, with 10 bases between. In germline, CDR1 is SNHLY, CDR2 FYNNEI. The CDR3 here is CASSEATEQETQYF. The DNA for the CDR3 is TGTGCCAGCAGTGAGGCGACAGAGCAAGAGACCCAGTACTTC.

This sequence joins TRBV7-2 and TRBJ2-1, with 7 bases aligning to TRBD2. This CDR3 has 16 residues. Trimming at V came to 4 bases and at J to 2 bases, leaving 8 bases not matched to a gene. CDR1 SGHTA and CDR2 FQGNSA come from the germline V gene. The CDR3 DNA reads TGTGCCAGCAGCTCCTTGAGCGGGACCACCTACAATGAGCAGTTCTTC. It specifies CASSSLSGTTYNEQFF.

This chain uses TRBV6-1 with TRBJ2-7; possible D gene TRBD2, 5 bases. The CDR3 is made up of 15 amino acids. Germline V lookup: CDR1 MNHNS, CDR2 SASEGT. The germline V and J ends were trimmed by 5 bases and 0 bases, with 14 bases remaining between them. The CDR3 is CASSFIGDYSYEQYF. The CDR3 DNA follows: TGTGCCAGCAGTTTTATAGGCGACTACTCCTACGAGCAGTACTTC.

J is TRBJ1-2 and V is TRBV9; TRBD1 is a possible D gene (6 bases). This CDR3 is 15 amino acids long. CDR1 is SGDLS, CDR2 YYNGEE, per germline. Trimming pared 0 bases from V and 6 bases from J, leaving 15 bases between. The CDR3 loop is CASSVVPGGGNGYTF. CDR3 nucleotide sequence: TGTGCCAGCAGCGTAGTCCCGGGAGGGGGGAATGGCTACACCTTC.

The gene calls are TRBV11-3 and TRBJ2-3; 10 bases agree with TRBD2. The germline CDR1 and CDR2 sequences are SGHNT and YENEEA. CDR3 length: 16 amino acids. V shed 2 bases, J shed 2 bases, and the junction held 4 bases outside the gene matches. CDR3 coding DNA: TGTGCCAGCAGCTTATCAGGGACTAGCGACACAGATACGCAGTATTTT. Translated: CASSLSGTSDTDTQYF.

The chain employs TRBV28 and TRBJ2-3, with D perhaps matching TRBD2 (5 bases). Germline V gene lookup returns CDR1 MDHEN and CDR2 SYDVKM. Trimming pared 6 bases from V and 2 bases from J, leaving 6 bases between. The CDR3 length is 12 residues. This chain's CDR3 is CASRDSTDTQYF. For the CDR3, the DNA is TGTGCCAGCAGGGACTCCACAGATACGCAGTATTTT.

The gene calls are TRBV7-6 and TRBJ2-7, with TRBD2 identical over 9 bases. This CDR3 has 17 amino acids. V was pared by 1 base and J by 0 bases, with 7 bases of the junction left unmatched. Germline V gene sequence: CDR1 SGHVS, CDR2 FNYEAQ. The CDR3: CASSLGQGSGSSYEQYF. CDR3 DNA sequence: TGTGCCAGCAGCTTAGGGCAGGGTAGCGGGAGCTCCTACGAGCAGTACTTC.

The chain couples TRBV7-2 to TRBJ1-5, with D possibly matching TRBD1 (5 bases). CDR3 length: 16 residues. Trimming took 0 bases from V and 2 from J, leaving 11 bases between them. Germline-derived CDR1 and CDR2 are SGHTA and FQGNSA. This chain's CDR3 is CASSLAGGSGNQPQHF. As DNA, the CDR3 is TGTGCCAGCAGCTTAGCGGGGGGTAGCGGCAATCAGCCCCAGCATTTT.

V usage is TRBV6-5 and J usage is TRBJ1-1; the match to TRBD1 covers 8 bases. Germline CDR1 reads MNHEY; CDR2 reads SVGAGI. This CDR3 spans 15 amino acids. V shed 6 bases, J shed 4 bases, and the junction held 10 bases outside the gene matches. This CDR3 reads CASSNAGGWRTEAFF. The DNA for the CDR3 is TGTGCCAGCAGCAATGCAGGGGGCTGGCGCACTGAAGCTTTCTTT.

The rearrangement links TRBV29-1 to TRBJ1-2, with TRBD1 matching 8 bases. CDR1 and CDR2 from the germline V gene are SQVTM and ANQGSEA. CDR3 length: 13 amino acids. V gave up 4 bases and J gave up 5 bases; unmatched junction bases: 6. The CDR3 here is CSVARGQRYGYTF. DNA of the CDR3: TGCAGCGTTGCCAGGGGGCAGCGGTATGGCTACACCTTC.